This is a list of T cell receptor beta chains from one sample in a study of cytomegalovirus exposure and HLA in healthy donors. Repertoires were generated with immunoSEQ multiplex PCR, while TCRdb's copy carries only in-frame clones and drops some. Of about 200,000 clones listed, 75% to 85% are singletons. The sequencing sample was made of PBMCs. The receptors here all came from a woman in her forties or fifties in good health and CMV-seropositive. The CDR3 runs from the conserved cysteine through the conserved F or W. A D gene is named only where the DNA matches it firmly. Size is omitted from some rows. Given values are once, few, many or a class for expanded clones.

d_gene: NA; j_gene: TRBJ2-5; abundance: few; v_gene: TRBV18; CDR3nt: TGTGCCAGCTCCCGGCAGGGGTTTGCCTCGGCAGAGACCCAGTACTTC; CDR3aa: CASSRQGFASAETQYF
d_gene: TRBD2; j_gene: TRBJ2-7; abundance: NA; v_gene: TRBV28; CDR3nt: TGTGCCAGCAGTGGGGGGGGACTAGAGTACGAGCAGTACTTC; CDR3aa: CASSGGGLEYEQYF
d_gene: NA; j_gene: TRBJ1-5; abundance: NA; v_gene: TRBV28; CDR3nt: TGTGCCAGCAGACCGACGGGAGGGATCAATCAGCCCCAGCATTTT; CDR3aa: CASRPTGGINQPQHF
d_gene: NA; j_gene: TRBJ1-5; abundance: few; v_gene: TRBV19; CDR3nt: TGTGCCAGTGGCGGGGGGACGACGGTGATAGGAGAGCCCCAGCATTTT; CDR3aa: CASGGGTTVIGEPQHF
d_gene: TRBD2; j_gene: TRBJ2-3; abundance: NA; v_gene: TRBV27; CDR3nt: TGTGCCAGCAGTTTATCGATATGGACTAGCGGCACAGATACGCAGTATTTT; CDR3aa: CASSLSIWTSGTDTQYF
d_gene: TRBD1; j_gene: TRBJ2-2; abundance: NA; v_gene: TRBV28; CDR3nt: TGTGCCAGCAGCGGACAGGGGGTCCCCCTTCTTGAAGGCGGGGAGCTGTTTTTT; CDR3aa: CASSGQGVPLLEGGELFF
d_gene: TRBD2; j_gene: TRBJ2-1; abundance: NA; v_gene: TRBV7-9; CDR3nt: TGTTCCAGCAGCTTAGAAGGGCTAGCGGGACAAAGGTTAAATGAGCAGTTCTTC; CDR3aa: CSSSLEGLAGQRLNEQFF
d_gene: NA; j_gene: TRBJ2-2; abundance: few; v_gene: TRBV5-6; CDR3nt: TGTGCCAGCAGCTTGGGGAGGAGCACCGGGGAGCTGTTTTTT; CDR3aa: CASSLGRSTGELFF
d_gene: NA; j_gene: TRBJ1-5; abundance: NA; v_gene: TRBV11-2; CDR3nt: TGTGCCAGCAGCTTAGGGACACCAGACAGGTATAGCAATCAGCCCCAGCATTTT; CDR3aa: CASSLGTPDRYSNQPQHF
d_gene: TRBD1; j_gene: TRBJ1-2; abundance: NA; v_gene: TRBV10-3; CDR3nt: TGTGCCATCAGGGGACAGGGGGCGCAGGGCTACACCTTC; CDR3aa: CAIRGQGAQGYTF
d_gene: TRBD1; j_gene: TRBJ1-2; abundance: NA; v_gene: TRBV18; CDR3nt: TGTGCCAGCTCAGCTGCCCCGGGACAGAGGAAGGTCTATGGCTACACCTTC; CDR3aa: CASSAAPGQRKVYGYTF
d_gene: NA; j_gene: TRBJ2-7; abundance: NA; v_gene: TRBV5-6; CDR3nt: TGTGCCAGCAGCTTGGTTTTGGGGAGAAGCTCCTACGAGCAGTACTTC; CDR3aa: CASSLVLGRSSYEQYF
d_gene: NA; j_gene: TRBJ2-6; abundance: NA; v_gene: TRBV9; CDR3nt: TGTGCCAGCAGCGTCCCGACAGGTCCAGGGGCCAACGTCCTGACTTTC; CDR3aa: CASSVPTGPGANVLTF
d_gene: TRBD2; j_gene: TRBJ2-5; abundance: few; v_gene: TRBV2; CDR3nt: TGTGCCAGCAGCGCCACGGGACTAGCGGGAGCGGGAGAGACCCAGTACTTC; CDR3aa: CASSATGLAGAGETQYF
d_gene: TRBD2; j_gene: TRBJ2-5; abundance: NA; v_gene: TRBV11-2; CDR3nt: TGTGCCAGCAGCTTAGATCTTAGCGGGAGCTGGGAGACCCAGTACTTC; CDR3aa: CASSLDLSGSWETQYF
d_gene: NA; j_gene: TRBJ2-2; abundance: NA; v_gene: TRBV4-3; CDR3nt: TGCGCCAGCAGAGGAACAGGGACCGGGGAGCTGTTTTTT; CDR3aa: CASRGTGTGELFF
d_gene: NA; j_gene: TRBJ1-1; abundance: NA; v_gene: TRBV6-5; CDR3nt: TGTGCCAGCAGTTACTCCTGGGGGGTGGCTTTCTTT; CDR3aa: CASSYSWGVAFF
d_gene: TRBD1; j_gene: TRBJ2-1; abundance: NA; v_gene: TRBV28; CDR3nt: TGTGCCAGCACCACCGGGACAGGGGCCTACAATGAGCAGTTCTTC; CDR3aa: CASTTGTGAYNEQFF
d_gene: TRBD2; j_gene: TRBJ2-7; abundance: NA; v_gene: TRBV7-8; CDR3nt: TGTGCCAGCAGCCCCGGGACTAGCGGGTACGAGCAGTACTTC; CDR3aa: CASSPGTSGYEQYF
d_gene: NA; j_gene: TRBJ2-1; abundance: few; v_gene: TRBV25-1; CDR3nt: TGTGCCAGCAGTGCGGAGGAGCAGTTCTTC; CDR3aa: CASSAEEQFF
d_gene: NA; j_gene: TRBJ1-6; abundance: NA; v_gene: TRBV6-5; CDR3nt: TGTGCCAGCAGTTCTAGGGGTACCGCGTTGGGTTCACCCCTCCACTTT; CDR3aa: CASSSRGTALGSPLHF
d_gene: TRBD2; j_gene: TRBJ2-1; abundance: NA; v_gene: TRBV10-1; CDR3nt: TGCGCCAGCAGTGACACCGGGACTAGGCCTTTCTTC; CDR3aa: CASSDTGTRPFF
d_gene: NA; j_gene: TRBJ1-5; abundance: NA; v_gene: TRBV2; CDR3nt: TGTGCCAGCAGGGGGGGGACATTAAGCAATCAGCCCCAGCATTTT; CDR3aa: CASRGGTLSNQPQHF
d_gene: TRBD2; j_gene: TRBJ2-7; abundance: NA; v_gene: TRBV7-2; CDR3nt: TGTGCCAGCAGCCTTAGCCTTAGCGGGAGGTTCGGCTACGAGCAGTACTTC; CDR3aa: CASSLSLSGRFGYEQYF
d_gene: NA; j_gene: TRBJ2-7; abundance: NA; v_gene: TRBV1; CDR3nt: TGCACCAGCATATTGGGGGGGGAAGCGCACAAGCAGTACTTC; CDR3aa: CTSILGGEAHKQYF
d_gene: NA; j_gene: TRBJ1-4; abundance: NA; v_gene: TRBV7-2; CDR3nt: TGTGCCAGCAGCGGGGGGGCACGGGAAAAACTGTTTTTT; CDR3aa: CASSGGAREKLFF
d_gene: TRBD1; j_gene: TRBJ1-5; abundance: NA; v_gene: TRBV5-1; CDR3nt: TGCGCCAGCAGCTTTACAGGGGAGAACCCCCAGCATTTT; CDR3aa: CASSFTGENPQHF
d_gene: NA; j_gene: TRBJ2-1; abundance: NA; v_gene: TRBV6-1; CDR3nt: TGTGCCAGCAGTGACCCTCGGTCGGAGCAGTTCTTC; CDR3aa: CASSDPRSEQFF
d_gene: TRBD2; j_gene: TRBJ2-1; abundance: NA; v_gene: TRBV9; CDR3nt: TGTGCCAGCAGCGTGGGACGGGAGGGGGACAATGAGCAGTTCTTC; CDR3aa: CASSVGREGDNEQFF
d_gene: NA; j_gene: TRBJ2-7; abundance: few; v_gene: TRBV5-3; CDR3nt: TGTGCCAGAAGCTTGAGGCCGCTCCGGCTAGCCGTTTACGAGCAGTACTTC; CDR3aa: CARSLRPLRLAVYEQYF
d_gene: TRBD1; j_gene: TRBJ1-4; abundance: NA; v_gene: TRBV4-1; CDR3nt: TGCGCCAGCAGCCTCGGGACAGGGAGTGAAAAACTGTTTTTT; CDR3aa: CASSLGTGSEKLFF
d_gene: TRBD1; j_gene: TRBJ2-6; abundance: NA; v_gene: TRBV30; CDR3nt: TGTGCCTGGAGTACGGGACAGGTGATGTCTGGGGCCAACGTCCTGACTTTC; CDR3aa: CAWSTGQVMSGANVLTF
d_gene: NA; j_gene: TRBJ2-2; abundance: NA; v_gene: TRBV18; CDR3nt: TGTGCCAGCTCACGGCAGGGGTTAGCCGGGGAGCTGTTTTTT; CDR3aa: CASSRQGLAGELFF
d_gene: TRBD1; j_gene: TRBJ2-3; abundance: NA; v_gene: TRBV29-1; CDR3nt: TGCAGCGTTGATGGACAGGGGACAGATACGCAGTATTTT; CDR3aa: CSVDGQGTDTQYF
d_gene: TRBD1; j_gene: TRBJ1-5; abundance: NA; v_gene: TRBV7-9; CDR3nt: TGTGCCAGCAGCGCGACAGGGGGACAGCCCCAGCATTTT; CDR3aa: CASSATGGQPQHF
d_gene: NA; j_gene: TRBJ2-7; abundance: NA; v_gene: TRBV6-1; CDR3nt: TGTGCCAGCAGTGACCAGTACGAGCAGTACTTC; CDR3aa: CASSDQYEQYF
d_gene: TRBD1; j_gene: TRBJ2-5; abundance: NA; v_gene: TRBV7-2; CDR3nt: TGTGCCAGCAGCTTGGGGACAGGGAGCCGGGAGACCCAGTACTTC; CDR3aa: CASSLGTGSRETQYF
d_gene: TRBD1; j_gene: TRBJ2-6; abundance: NA; v_gene: TRBV19; CDR3nt: TGTGCCAGTAACAAGGACAGGGGCTACCTTTTGACTGGGGCCAACGTCCTGACTTTC; CDR3aa: CASNKDRGYLLTGANVLTF
d_gene: TRBD1; j_gene: TRBJ2-5; abundance: NA; v_gene: TRBV5-3; CDR3nt: TGTGCCAGAAGACGGGACAGGTCCCAGGAGGAGACCCAGTACTTC; CDR3aa: CARRRDRSQEETQYF
d_gene: NA; j_gene: TRBJ2-1; abundance: NA; v_gene: TRBV7-2; CDR3nt: TGTGCCAGCAGCTGGAGGGCCTCCTACAATGAGCAGTTCTTC; CDR3aa: CASSWRASYNEQFF
d_gene: TRBD2; j_gene: TRBJ2-7; abundance: NA; v_gene: TRBV4-3; CDR3nt: TGCGCCAGCAGCCAAGATCGACTAGCGGCCTACGAGCAGTACTTC; CDR3aa: CASSQDRLAAYEQYF
d_gene: TRBD2; j_gene: TRBJ2-7; abundance: NA; v_gene: TRBV2; CDR3nt: TGTGCCAGTACCCCGACGGGACTAGTCCACGAGCAGTACTTC; CDR3aa: CASTPTGLVHEQYF
d_gene: NA; j_gene: TRBJ2-2; abundance: few; v_gene: TRBV18; CDR3nt: TGTGCCAGCTCACCACGGGGGGGCAACACCGGGGAGCTGTTTTTT; CDR3aa: CASSPRGGNTGELFF
d_gene: TRBD1; j_gene: TRBJ2-5; abundance: NA; v_gene: TRBV6-5; CDR3nt: TGTGCCAGCAGTCGGGACAGCCAAGAGACCCAGTACTTC; CDR3aa: CASSRDSQETQYF
d_gene: NA; j_gene: TRBJ2-7; abundance: NA; v_gene: TRBV27; CDR3nt: TGTGCCAGCAGTTTAACCCGCCAGGGCGTGGCCGAGCAGTACTTC; CDR3aa: CASSLTRQGVAEQYF
d_gene: NA; j_gene: TRBJ1-1; abundance: NA; v_gene: TRBV10-1; CDR3nt: TGCGCCAGCGCGGGGGAGGAGGGCACTGAAGCTTTCTTT; CDR3aa: CASAGEEGTEAFF
d_gene: TRBD2; j_gene: TRBJ2-1; abundance: NA; v_gene: TRBV10-3; CDR3nt: TGTGCAATCGGTCCTAGCGGGGGCTATGAGCAGTTCTTC; CDR3aa: CAIGPSGGYEQFF
d_gene: NA; j_gene: TRBJ1-1; abundance: NA; v_gene: TRBV2; CDR3nt: TGTGCCAGCAGTGTTAGCAGGAACACTGAAGCTTTCTTT; CDR3aa: CASSVSRNTEAFF
d_gene: TRBD2; j_gene: TRBJ2-3; abundance: NA; v_gene: TRBV13; CDR3nt: TGTGCCAGCAGCCCAGGGACTAGCCCAAGCACAGATACGCAGTATTTT; CDR3aa: CASSPGTSPSTDTQYF
d_gene: TRBD1; j_gene: TRBJ2-2; abundance: NA; v_gene: TRBV27; CDR3nt: TGTGCCAGCAGTCTAGGGACAGGCCTGGGTGGCGGGGAGCTGTTTTTT; CDR3aa: CASSLGTGLGGGELFF
d_gene: TRBD1; j_gene: TRBJ2-3; abundance: NA; v_gene: TRBV6-6; CDR3nt: TGTGCCAGCAGTCCAGGGGGCGCCGGGACAGATACGCAGTATTTT; CDR3aa: CASSPGGAGTDTQYF